These 20 T cell receptor beta chains were all obtained from the same sample, sequenced in a study of T cell repertoires in cytomegalovirus infection. In TCRdb, the reads were re-called with MiXCR into one record per CDR3 protein. Found here are some 680,000 distinct CDR3 sequences, 35% to 45% of them singletons; the top ten hold under 3.5%. Material: PBMCs. The receptors were sampled from a human donor in good health (CMV status not recorded). Some clones in this sample may be carry-over from other donors' samples.

A few counts support this clonotype. V is TRBV28 and J is TRBJ1-2, with D possibly matching TRBD1 (5 bases). The CDR3 is 12 amino acids. Germline CDR1 reads MDHEN; CDR2 reads SYDVKM. The ends were cut back, 9 bases at V and 7 bases at J, with 15 bases in the middle. CDR3 sequence reads: CASHPKGSGYTF. CDR3 bases: TGTGCCAGTCACCCTAAGGGGTCTGGCTACACCTTC.

The genes are TRBV7-2 and TRBJ1-1, with 7 positions matching TRBD1. The junction had 4 bases not matched to a gene; V was cut back by 5 bases and J by 1 base. Germline lookup yields CDR1 SGHTA and CDR2 FQGNSA. The length of the CDR3 is 14 residues. The CDR3 protein is CASSVYRGNTEAFF. For the CDR3, the DNA is TGTGCCAGCAGCGTGTACAGGGGGAACACTGAAGCTTTCTTT.

This clonotype showed up many times. The gene calls are TRBV11-2 and TRBJ1-3; D ambiguous. Trimming shortened V by 3 bases and J by 1 base, and 13 bases separated the two germline ends. CDR1 and CDR2 from the germline V gene are SGHAT and FQNNGV. The CDR3 loop spans 16 amino acids. In DNA, the CDR3 is TGTGCCAGCAGCTTCCCCGGAGCCAGTTCTGGAAACACCATATATTTT. Translation: CASSFPGASSGNTIYF.

This clonotype appeared a few times. The chain links TRBV14 to TRBJ2-5; no definite D call. The CDR3 has 14 residues. Germline V gene data show CDR1 as SGHDN and CDR2 as FVKESK. V was clipped by 1 base and J by 5 bases, with 11 bases between them. The CDR3 is CASSQVSTGETQYF. CDR3 nucleotide sequence: TGTGCCAGCAGCCAAGTCTCCACCGGGGAGACCCAGTACTTC.

This clonotype was counted only a few times. V usage is TRBV7-6 and J usage is TRBJ1-5; 7 bases are shared with TRBD1. Unmatched junction bases numbered 8, after V lost 5 bases and J lost 4 bases. CDR3 length equals 15 residues. Germline lookup yields CDR1 SGHVS and CDR2 FNYEAQ. The CDR3 DNA follows: TGTGCCAGCAGCCTGCAGACAGGGAGGAATCAGCCCCAGCATTTT. It codes for CASSLQTGRNQPQHF.

Only a few counts were recorded for this clonotype. The gene calls are TRBV5-6 and TRBJ2-1; 10 bases are shared with TRBD1. This CDR3 is 18 amino acids long. Trimming at V came to 7 bases and at J to 4 bases, leaving 17 bases not matched to a gene. CDR1 and CDR2 from the germline V gene are SGHDT and YYEEEE. The CDR3 sequence: CASLQFSGQGTYYNEQFF. DNA for the CDR3: TGTGCCAGCCTACAATTCTCGGGACAGGGGACGTATTACAATGAGCAGTTCTTC. The full variable domain, rest sourced from reference TRBV5-6 and TRBJ2-1, is DAGVTQSPTHLIKTRGQQVTLRCSPKSGHDTVSWYQQALGQGPQFIFQYYEEEERQRGNFPDRFSGHQFPNYSSELNVNALLLGDSALYLCASLQFSGQGTYYNEQFFGPGTRLTVL.

This clonotype was detected a few times. V and J are TRBV28 and TRBJ1-5, with D hard to call. The germline V gene has CDR1 MDHEN and CDR2 SYDVKM. The CDR3 is 13 amino acids. Trimming stripped 7 bases from V and 1 base from J, with 8 bases between. The DNA for the CDR3 is TGTGCCAGCAAGAGTCCGAGCAATCAGCCCCAGCATTTT. The encoded protein is CASKSPSNQPQHF.

In regard to this clonotype: A junction boundary mismatches the germline segment, possibly from a read error. For the CDR3, the DNA is TGCGCCATCAGCGCAGGGACAGCTTACAATGAGCAGTTCTTC. Translated: CAISAGTAYNEQFF. The chain uses TRBV7-3 and TRBJ2-1; 7 nucleotides line up with TRBD1. Germline V gene data show CDR1 as SGHTA and CDR2 as FQGTGA. This CDR3 contains 14 residues.

This chain links TRBV20-1 with TRBJ2-5; a weak D match, TRBD2 (6 bases). V lost 1 base and J lost 5, with 14 bases in between. The germline CDR1 and CDR2 sequences are DFQATT and SNEGSKA (reference sequence). The CDR3 length is 14 residues. Here the CDR3 DNA reads TGCAGTGCTAGAGGTTTGGCGGGAAGGGAGACCCAGTACTTC. Translating it yields CSARGLAGRETQYF.

J is TRBJ1-2 and V is TRBV6-1; weak D call: TRBD1 (5 bases). This CDR3 is 13 amino acids long. Trimming removed 7 bases from V and 4 bases from J, with 13 bases in between. CDR1 and CDR2 from the germline V gene are MNHNS and SASEGT. CDR3 coding DNA: TGTGCCAGCAATGGGGGTAGCAGCTATGGCTACACCTTC. It specifies CASNGGSSYGYTF.

This clonotype has more than one count but fewer than ten. This chain connects TRBV20-1 to TRBJ2-7; D is ambiguous. Germline V gene sequence: CDR1 DFQATT, CDR2 SNEGSKA (reference sequence). V was shortened by 3 bases and J by 0 bases, with 6 bases between the two germline ends. There are 12 residues in the CDR3. CDR3 sequence (DNA): TGCAGTGCTAGGGCTTCCTCCTACGAGCAGTACTTC. This translates into CSARASSYEQYF.

The chain recombines TRBV7-2 with TRBJ1-6; no definite D call. Germline CDR1 is SGHTA and CDR2 is FQGNSA. The ends were cut back, 1 base at V and 4 bases at J, with 8 bases in the middle. This CDR3 has 15 residues. The CDR3 here is CASSLVIVYNSPLHF. Written as DNA, the CDR3 is TGTGCCAGCAGCTTAGTCATCGTATATAATTCACCCCTCCACTTT.

This clonotype was observed many times. The chain carries TRBV7-2 and TRBJ1-5; the D is unclear. Germline V CDR1 and CDR2: SGHTA, FQGNSA. The V and J ends lost 3 bases and 3 bases respectively, with 6 bases between them. This CDR3 contains 13 residues. The CDR3 spells CASSFRDNQPQHF. The CDR3 DNA is TGTGCCAGCAGCTTTCGGGACAATCAGCCCCAGCATTTT.

V gene TRBV7-2 combines with J gene TRBJ2-3; D is possibly TRBD2 (6 bases). Germline V CDR1 and CDR2: SGHTA, FQGNSA. Trimming removed 6 bases at V and 1 base at J, with 17 bases between. The CDR3 totals 16 residues. This CDR3 is CASRGRPRGRTDTQYF. CDR3 coding DNA: TGTGCCAGCAGAGGTCGGCCGCGGGGCCGCACAGATACGCAGTATTTT.

The sample holds a few counts of this clonotype. The chain links TRBV6-5 to TRBJ2-6; the D gene could be TRBD1 or TRBD2 (5 bases each). Trimming pared 7 bases from V and 3 bases from J, leaving 10 bases between. The CDR3 runs 14 residues. In germline, CDR1 is MNHEY, CDR2 SVGAGI. CDR3: CASNLGDGANVLTF. The CDR3 coding sequence is TGTGCCAGCAATTTGGGGGATGGGGCCAACGTCCTGACTTTC.

Many counts were recorded for this clonotype. V gene TRBV7-6 combines with J gene TRBJ2-7, with 11 bases identical to TRBD1. Germline CDR1 reads SGHVS; CDR2 reads FNYEAQ. Trimming removed 5 bases from V and 6 bases from J; junction bases left unmatched: 6. This CDR3 is built from 14 residues. CDR3 sequence (DNA): TGTGCCAGCAGCCACCGGGACAGGGGGTTCGAGCAGTACTTC. It yields the protein CASSHRDRGFEQYF.

The V call is TRBV20-1, the J call TRBJ2-7; 10 nucleotides agree with TRBD2. CDR3 length: 19 residues. Per the germline V gene, CDR1 is DFQATT and CDR2 is SNEGSKA (reference sequence). Unmatched junction bases numbered 22, after V lost 5 bases and J lost 3 bases. The CDR3 region is CSALANLAGARLSYYEQYF. CDR3 DNA sequence: TGCAGTGCTCTGGCCAATCTAGCGGGGGCCCGCCTCTCGTACTACGAGCAGTACTTC.

There are many counts of this clonotype. The CDR3 DNA is TGTGCCAGCAGCTTAGAGTGGGTCTACGAGCAGTACTTC. This encodes CASSLEWVYEQYF. This chain links TRBV7-2 with TRBJ2-7; D is unclear. The CDR3 consists of 13 residues. The ends were cut back, 1 base at V and 3 bases at J, with 7 bases in the middle. CDR1 and CDR2 from the germline V gene are SGHTA and FQGNSA.

This clonotype was recorded a few times. The chain links TRBV5-5 to TRBJ2-1; 9 positions match TRBD1. V shed 0 bases and J 10 bases; nucleotides not matched to a gene: 11. The CDR3 consists of 16 residues. Germline V CDR1 and CDR2: SGHKS, YYEKEE (reference sequence). In DNA, the CDR3 is TGTGCCAGCAGCTTGGGTACGGGACAGGGTATGATAGAGCAGTTCTTC. Protein sequence: CASSLGTGQGMIEQFF.

The chain links TRBV2 to TRBJ2-3; D uncertain. Germline assignment: CDR1 SNHLY and CDR2 FYNNEI. V was cut by 8 bases and J by 2 bases, with 14 bases left in between. The CDR3 has 14 amino acids. CDR3 residues: CASPPIKDTDTQYF. CDR3 bases: TGTGCCAGCCCCCCTATAAAAGACACAGATACGCAGTATTTT.